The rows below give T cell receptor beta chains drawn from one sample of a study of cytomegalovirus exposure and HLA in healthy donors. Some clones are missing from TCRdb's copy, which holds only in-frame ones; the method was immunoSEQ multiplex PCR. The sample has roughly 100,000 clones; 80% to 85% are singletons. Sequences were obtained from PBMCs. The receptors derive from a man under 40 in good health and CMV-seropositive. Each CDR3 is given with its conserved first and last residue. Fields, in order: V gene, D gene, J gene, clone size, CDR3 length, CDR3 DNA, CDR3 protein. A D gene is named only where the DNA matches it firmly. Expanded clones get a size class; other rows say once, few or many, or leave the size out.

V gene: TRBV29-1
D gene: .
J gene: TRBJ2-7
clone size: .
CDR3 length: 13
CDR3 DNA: TGCAGCGTTGTTCTAGCAAGTTCCGCCGAGCAGTACTTC
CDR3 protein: CSVVLASSAEQYF

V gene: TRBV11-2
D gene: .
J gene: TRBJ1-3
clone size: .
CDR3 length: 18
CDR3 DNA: TGTGCCAGCAGCTCCTATGGTCGGGACTCACGAACGGGAAACACCATATATTTT
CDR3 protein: CASSSYGRDSRTGNTIYF

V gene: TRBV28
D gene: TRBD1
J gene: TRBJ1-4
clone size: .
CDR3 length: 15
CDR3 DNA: TGTGCCAGCAGACTACCAGGGGGCCACGGGGAAAAACTGTTTTTT
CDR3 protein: CASRLPGGHGEKLFF

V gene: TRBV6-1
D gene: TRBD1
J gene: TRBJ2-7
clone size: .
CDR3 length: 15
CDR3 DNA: TGTGCCAGCACAAAACAGGGGGCCACCCTGGGCGAGCAGTACTTC
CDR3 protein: CASTKQGATLGEQYF

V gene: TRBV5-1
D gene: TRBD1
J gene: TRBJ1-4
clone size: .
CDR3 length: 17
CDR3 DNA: TGCGCCAGCAGCCCAGGACAGGGGGAGACCTCTAATGAAAAACTGTTTTTT
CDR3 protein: CASSPGQGETSNEKLFF

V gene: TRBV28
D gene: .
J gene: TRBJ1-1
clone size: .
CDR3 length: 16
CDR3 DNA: TGTGCCAGCAGTTTACAGGGGAGAACCCGAAAGACTGAAGCTTTCTTT
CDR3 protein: CASSLQGRTRKTEAFF

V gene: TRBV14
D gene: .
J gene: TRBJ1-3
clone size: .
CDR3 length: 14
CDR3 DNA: TGTGCCAGCAGCCAAGAGATAGCTGGAAACACCATATATTTT
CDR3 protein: CASSQEIAGNTIYF

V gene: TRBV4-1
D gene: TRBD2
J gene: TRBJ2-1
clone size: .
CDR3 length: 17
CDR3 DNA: TGCGCCAGCAGCCAGACTAGCGGGTTATACTCCTACAATGAGCAGTTCTTC
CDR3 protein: CASSQTSGLYSYNEQFF

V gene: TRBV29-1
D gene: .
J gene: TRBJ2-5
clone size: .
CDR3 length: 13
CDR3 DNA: TGCAGCGCAAGCCCCACGGTTTTGGAGACCCAGTACTTC
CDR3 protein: CSASPTVLETQYF

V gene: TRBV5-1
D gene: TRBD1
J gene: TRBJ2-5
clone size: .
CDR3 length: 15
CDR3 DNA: TGCGCCAGCAGCTTGGCCGTGGACAGGGACGAGACCCAGTACTTC
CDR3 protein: CASSLAVDRDETQYF

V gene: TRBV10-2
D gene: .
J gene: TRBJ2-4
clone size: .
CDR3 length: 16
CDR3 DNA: TGCGCCAGCAGTGAGGGTGGCCGTTCGGCCAAAAACATTCAGTACTTC
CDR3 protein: CASSEGGRSAKNIQYF

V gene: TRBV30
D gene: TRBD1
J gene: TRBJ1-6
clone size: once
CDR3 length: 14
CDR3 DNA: TGTGCCTTGGCCAGGGGGAATGATAATTCACCCCTCCACTTT
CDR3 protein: CALARGNDNSPLHF

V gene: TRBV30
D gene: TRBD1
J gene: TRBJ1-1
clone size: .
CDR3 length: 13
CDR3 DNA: TGTGCCTGGAGTGTACAGGGGAGCACTGAAGCTTTCTTT
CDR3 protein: CAWSVQGSTEAFF

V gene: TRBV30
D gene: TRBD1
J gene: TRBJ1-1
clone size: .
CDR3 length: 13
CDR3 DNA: TGTGCCGGTTGGACAGGGGCAAACACTGAAGCTTTCTTT
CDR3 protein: CAGWTGANTEAFF

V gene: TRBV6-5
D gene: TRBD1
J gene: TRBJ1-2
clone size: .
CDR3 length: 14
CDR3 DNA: TGTGCCAGCGGAAATACAGGGGGCCGGAGTGGCTACACCTTC
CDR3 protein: CASGNTGGRSGYTF

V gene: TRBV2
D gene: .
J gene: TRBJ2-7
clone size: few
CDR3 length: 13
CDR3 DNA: TGTGCCAGCAGTCAGGGTATAGTGGGCGAGCAGTACTTC
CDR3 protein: CASSQGIVGEQYF

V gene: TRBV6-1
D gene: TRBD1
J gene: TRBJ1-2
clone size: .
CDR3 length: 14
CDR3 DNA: TGTGCCGGCCCGCTGACAGGGGGCAGCTATGGCTACACCTTC
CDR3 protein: CAGPLTGGSYGYTF

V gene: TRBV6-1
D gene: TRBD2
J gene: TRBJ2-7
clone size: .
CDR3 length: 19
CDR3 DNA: TGTGCCAGCAGTGAAACGGTCCGGCTAGCGGGCCTCCTGAGGTGGGAGCAGTACTTC
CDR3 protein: CASSETVRLAGLLRWEQYF

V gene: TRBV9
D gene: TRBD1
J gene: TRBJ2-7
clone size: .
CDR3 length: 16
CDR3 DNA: TGTGCCAGCAGCCAAGGGACAGGAGCCCTCTCCTACGAGCAGTACTTC
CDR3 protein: CASSQGTGALSYEQYF

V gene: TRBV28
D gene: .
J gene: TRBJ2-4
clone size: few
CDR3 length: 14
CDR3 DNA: TGTGCCAGCAGCCGTAGATTTGCCAAAAACATTCAGTACTTC
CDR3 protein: CASSRRFAKNIQYF